This is a list of T cell receptor beta chains from one sample in a study of T cells in tumors after PD-1 blockade. Only in-frame clones appear in the TCRdb table, and some are missing; sequencing was by immunoSEQ multiplex PCR. The sample consists of about 63,000 clones, over 65% of them appearing once. This specimen was PBMCs, taken after anti-PD-1 treatment. These TCRs come from a human donor with basal cell carcinoma. CDR3s include the opening cysteine and the closing phenylalanine or tryptophan. The D gene is left open where the match is weak. Size values are once, few and many counts, or a class for expanded clones, and some rows have none.

v_call,d_call,cdr3_length,clone_size,j_call,cdr3_nt,cdr3_aa
TRBV5-1,TRBD1,14,NA,TRBJ2-3,TGCGCCAGCAGCTCGGGACAGGGCACAGATACGCAGTATTTT,CASSSGQGTDTQYF
TRBV7-7,NA,15,once,TRBJ2-3,TGTGCTAGCAGCTTATGGCAGACTAGCACAGATACGCAGTATTTT,CASSLWQTSTDTQYF
TRBV18,NA,15,NA,TRBJ2-1,TGTGCCAGCTCATTCGGGGGGACAACCTACAATGAGCAGTTCTTC,CASSFGGTTYNEQFF
TRBV6-6,NA,11,NA,TRBJ1-2,TGTGCCAGCAGTGCCGACCTCGGCTACACCTTC,CASSADLGYTF
TRBV2,NA,14,NA,TRBJ1-6,TGTGCCACCGCGCCCCGGGGGATTGATTCACCCCTCCACTTT,CATAPRGIDSPLHF
TRBV5-1,TRBD1,15,NA,TRBJ2-7,TGCGCCAGCAGCACCGGGACAGGAGGATCCTACGAGCAGTACTTC,CASSTGTGGSYEQYF
TRBV28,TRBD1,15,few,TRBJ2-1,TGTGCCAGCAGTTTCGACAGGGGGCCGGCCAATGAGCAGTTCTTC,CASSFDRGPANEQFF
TRBV10-3,NA,13,NA,TRBJ1-2,TGTGCCATAAGTGACCCAGGAAACTATGGCTACACCTTC,CAISDPGNYGYTF
TRBV5-8,NA,14,NA,TRBJ1-6,TGTGCCAGCAGTCACCGAGGACTTAATTCACCCCTCCACTTT,CASSHRGLNSPLHF
TRBV19,NA,14,NA,TRBJ2-3,TGTGCCAGTAGTATGTTCTCTAGCACAGATACGCAGTATTTT,CASSMFSSTDTQYF
TRBV5-4,NA,15,NA,TRBJ2-7,TGTGCCAGCAGCCCTATCGAGGACAGAACCTACGAGCAGTACTTC,CASSPIEDRTYEQYF
TRBV9,TRBD1,16,few,TRBJ2-7,TGTGCCAGCAGCGTAGGAGGGACAGGGGGCTGGCACGAGCAGTACTTC,CASSVGGTGGWHEQYF
TRBV9,NA,12,NA,TRBJ2-3,TGTGCCAGCAGCACCCCTTTTCATACGCAGTATTTT,CASSTPFHTQYF
TRBV7-9,TRBD1,15,NA,TRBJ1-3,TGTGCCAGCAGCGTGAGACAGGGGTTTGGAAACACCATATATTTT,CASSVRQGFGNTIYF
TRBV19,TRBD1,13,NA,TRBJ2-7,TGTGCCAGTAGTAGAGGACAGGGCCACGAGCAGTACTTC,CASSRGQGHEQYF
TRBV5-5,NA,13,NA,TRBJ1-2,TGTGCCAGCAGCTCCCAACGACGGCCTAATCGCACCTTC,CASSSQRRPNRTF
TRBV9,TRBD2,17,once,TRBJ2-5,TGTGCCAGCAGCGCGACTAGCGGGGGCGCCCGACAAGAGACCCAGTACTTC,CASSATSGGARQETQYF